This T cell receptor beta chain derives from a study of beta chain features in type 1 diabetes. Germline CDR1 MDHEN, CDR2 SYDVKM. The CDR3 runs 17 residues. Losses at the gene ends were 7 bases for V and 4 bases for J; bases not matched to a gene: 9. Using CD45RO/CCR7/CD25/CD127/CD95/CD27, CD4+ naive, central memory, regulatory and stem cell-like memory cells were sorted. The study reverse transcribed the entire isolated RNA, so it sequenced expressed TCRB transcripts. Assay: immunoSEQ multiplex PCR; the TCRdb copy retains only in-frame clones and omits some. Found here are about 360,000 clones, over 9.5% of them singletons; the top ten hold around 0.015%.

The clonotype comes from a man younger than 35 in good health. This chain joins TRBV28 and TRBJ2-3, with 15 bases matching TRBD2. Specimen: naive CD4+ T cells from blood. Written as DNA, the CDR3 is TGTGCCAGCACCGAGGGACTAGCGGGGGGAAGGGCAGATACGCAGTATTTT. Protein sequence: CASTEGLAGGRADTQYF.